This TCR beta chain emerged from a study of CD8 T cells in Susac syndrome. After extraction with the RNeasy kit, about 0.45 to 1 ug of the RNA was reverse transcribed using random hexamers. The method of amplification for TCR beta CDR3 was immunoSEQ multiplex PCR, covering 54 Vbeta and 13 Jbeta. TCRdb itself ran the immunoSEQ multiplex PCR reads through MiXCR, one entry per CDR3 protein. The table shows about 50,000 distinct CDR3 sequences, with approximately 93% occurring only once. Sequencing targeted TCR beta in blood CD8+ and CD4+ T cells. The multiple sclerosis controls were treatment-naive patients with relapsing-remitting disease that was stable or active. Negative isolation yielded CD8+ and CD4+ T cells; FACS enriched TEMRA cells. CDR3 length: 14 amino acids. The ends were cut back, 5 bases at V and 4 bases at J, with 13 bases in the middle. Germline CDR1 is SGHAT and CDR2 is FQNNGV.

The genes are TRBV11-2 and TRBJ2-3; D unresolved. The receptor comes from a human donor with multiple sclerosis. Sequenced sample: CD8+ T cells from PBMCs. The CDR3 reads CASSVTANSDTQYF. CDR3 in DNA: TGTGCCAGCAGCGTTACAGCCAACTCAGATACGCAGTATTTT.